The rows below give T cell receptor beta chains drawn from one sample of a study of persistence of HIV-infected CD4 T cells. The antigens these receptors bind are not known. The table came from immunoSEQ multiplex PCR; TCRdb's copy has only in-frame clones and leaves some out. The table lists more than 30,000 clones, less than 75% of them singletons. The starting material was CD4+ T cells sorted from PBMCs after roughly 17-hour stimulation, obtained from a patient who received antiretroviral therapy. The receptor set was obtained from an adult man with HIV who was CMV-seropositive. The CDR3 runs from the conserved cysteine through the conserved F or W. The D gene is left open where the match is weak. Some rows have no size entry. The others give once, few or many, or a class for an expanded clone.

clone size: few
V gene: TRBV6-6
J gene: TRBJ1-4
D gene: TRBD1
CDR3 protein: CASSRRQGGEKLFF
CDR3 DNA: TGTGCCAGCAGTCGACGACAGGGCGGGGAAAAACTGTTTTTT

clone size: .
V gene: TRBV5-4
J gene: TRBJ1-1
D gene: .
CDR3 protein: CASSPGLNTEAFF
CDR3 DNA: TGTGCCAGCAGCCCGGGCCTGAACACTGAAGCTTTCTTT

clone size: .
V gene: TRBV27
J gene: TRBJ2-7
D gene: .
CDR3 protein: CASSVGTPYEQYF
CDR3 DNA: TGTGCCAGCAGTGTCGGGACACCCTACGAGCAGTACTTC

clone size: few
V gene: TRBV5-6
J gene: TRBJ1-2
D gene: .
CDR3 protein: CASSLFSSGYTF
CDR3 DNA: TGTGCCAGCAGCTTATTCAGTAGCGGCTACACCTTC

clone size: .
V gene: TRBV9
J gene: TRBJ1-3
D gene: .
CDR3 protein: CASSAHGGYSGNTIYF
CDR3 DNA: TGTGCCAGCAGCGCTCATGGGGGCTACTCTGGAAACACCATATATTTT

clone size: .
V gene: TRBV7-2
J gene: TRBJ1-5
D gene: TRBD1
CDR3 protein: CASSLDRASNQPQHF
CDR3 DNA: TGTGCCAGCAGCTTGGACAGGGCCAGCAATCAGCCCCAGCATTTT

clone size: .
V gene: TRBV19
J gene: TRBJ1-5
D gene: TRBD1
CDR3 protein: CASSIGTGDTQPQHF
CDR3 DNA: TGTGCCAGTAGTATAGGGACAGGGGATACCCAGCCCCAGCATTTT

clone size: .
V gene: TRBV6-5
J gene: TRBJ1-2
D gene: .
CDR3 protein: CASNQYPRAYGYTF
CDR3 DNA: TGTGCCAGCAATCAGTATCCCAGGGCCTATGGCTACACCTTC

clone size: .
V gene: TRBV28
J gene: TRBJ1-3
D gene: .
CDR3 protein: CASSSLGDSSGNTIYF
CDR3 DNA: TGTGCCAGCAGTTCACTAGGGGACTCCTCTGGAAACACCATATATTTT

clone size: .
V gene: TRBV6-5
J gene: TRBJ2-3
D gene: .
CDR3 protein: CASKQSRGHTDTQYF
CDR3 DNA: TGTGCCAGCAAACAGTCAAGAGGACATACAGATACGCAGTATTTT

clone size: once
V gene: TRBV7-9
J gene: TRBJ1-6
D gene: .
CDR3 protein: CASSLWGPNSPLHF
CDR3 DNA: TGTGCCAGCAGCTTATGGGGCCCTAATTCACCCCTCCACTTT

clone size: .
V gene: TRBV6-1
J gene: TRBJ1-1
D gene: .
CDR3 protein: CASSEKPGGSSGEAFF
CDR3 DNA: TGTGCCAGCAGTGAAAAACCCGGGGGTTCCTCGGGTGAAGCTTTCTTT